This note documents a single T cell receptor beta chain sequence. Its target is not known. This entry comes from a study of cytomegalovirus exposure and HLA in healthy donors. Study results and limitations: The classifier reportedly diagnosed cytomegalovirus status with high specificity and sensitivity. Several of the most significant clusters appeared, in a later analysis, to be linked to common viral pathogens.

PCR primers comprised 60 Vbeta and 13 Jbeta primers. Only in-frame clones appear in the TCRdb table, and some are missing; sequencing was by immunoSEQ multiplex PCR. The sample includes 150,000 to 200,000 clones, 80% to 90% seen only once; the top ten take about a tenth. Sample: PBMCs. The TCR originated in a man aged 18 to 29 in good health and CMV-seropositive.

CDR3 region: CASSQADRTEAFF. The DNA of the CDR3 is TGCGCCAGCAGCCAGGCGGACAGGACTGAAGCTTTCTTT. The chain couples TRBV4-1 to TRBJ1-1; TRBD1 matches 7 bases. The J segment lost 5 bases and the V segment lost 3 bases, leaving 3 bases of the junction unmatched. The CDR3 runs 13 residues. Germline loops: CDR1 MGHRA, CDR2 YSYEKL.